This T cell receptor (beta chain) was identified in a study of identical twins. Study findings and constraints: Analyses of zero insertions could be partly confounded by invariant MAIT and iNKT cells. Excess low generation probability was seen in twin-shared out-of-frame alpha sequences. Insertion counts were lower in abundant cord blood beta clonotypes, a trend that memory repertoires did not show.

Unique molecular identifiers were in the cDNA, with template-switch universal primer binding. Via MiXCR, TCRdb re-called the 5' RACE reads, giving one row per CDR3 protein. The sample lists 410,000 or so distinct CDR3 sequences; 15% to 20% were seen once. Note on this clonotype: The antigen is undetermined. The junction departs from germline at one end; a sequencing error may be responsible.

The CDR3 has 14 residues. Germline loops: CDR1 SGHDT, CDR2 YYEEEE. This TCR was sampled from a man aged 50-60 years in good health. The chain is built from TRBV5-6 and TRBJ2-5, with D possibly matching TRBD2 (6 bases). The sequencing input was naive T cells sorted from blood. This CDR3 is CTSYRESLKATQYF. CDR3 nucleotide sequence: TGTACCAGCTACCGGGAGTCCTTAAAAGCGACCCAGTACTTC.